This is a list of T cell receptor beta chains from one sample in a study of T-cell memory formation after mild COVID-19. TCRdb reprocessed the 5' RACE reads with MiXCR, giving one entry per CDR3 protein. The table has around 210,000 distinct CDR3 sequences, 9.5% seen once. Sequences were obtained from PBMCs or a T cell subset sorted from them (not recorded which). These TCRs come from a man between 18 and 29 years old who had mild COVID-19 (a few samples of this study predate the infection). Cell type and time point are not known. Both conserved end residues are trimmed from each CDR3.

v_call	cdr3_aa
TRBV7-2	ASSPLGTTDQPQH
TRBV6-2/TRBV6-3	ASSYSFRKNRDYGYT
TRBV9	ASSVGGQLSYNEQF
TRBV12-3/TRBV12-4	ASSSGLMNTEAF
TRBV12-3/TRBV12-4	ASSLRGSYEQY
TRBV20-1	SARDEFYGYT
TRBV5-1	ASSRMGDQPQH
TRBV2	ASSHRVRRATQY
TRBV7-3	ASSLNSRGVRDTQY
TRBV6-5	ASSTTIVNYGYT
TRBV25-1	ASSGTSGGYNEQF
TRBV6-2/TRBV6-3	ASSYWDQPQH
TRBV3-1	ASSLGTGLAEQY
TRBV12-3/TRBV12-4	ASSSSGGADTQY
TRBV21-1	ASSKCHTHPYEQY
TRBV6-2/TRBV6-3	ASSYSRATAPQH
TRBV24-1	ATSPSLGTDTQY
TRBV5-1	ASSTGTGRIETQY
TRBV11-2	ASSLFPGPQETQY
TRBV5-6	ASSEDSLGTDTQY
TRBV20-1	SARDRADTQY
TRBV4-2	ASSQERDHNSPLH
TRBV5-1	ASEVGQRGTQY
TRBV12-3/TRBV12-4	ASSPRPLDRVSNQPQH
TRBV7-6	ASSRQTGTYEQY